This T cell receptor (beta chain) stems from a study of read filtering for tumor transcriptome and immune sequencing. Study details: DNase treatment preceded whole-transcriptome library preparation. The study, taken as a whole, reports: Without single-read clonotypes, shared clonotype proportions correlated more between IR-seq and RNA-seq.

Notes on this clonotype: Its cognate antigen is unknown.

This CDR3 is built from 17 residues. Trimming cost V 2 bases and J 6 bases, with 20 bases left between them. CDR1 is SGHTA, CDR2 FQGNSA, per germline. The library was built from approximately 400 ng RNA with molecular barcoded adaptors for alpha/delta and beta/gamma chains. TCRdb called the reads again in MiXCR, with one record for every CDR3 protein. The table has about 60,000 distinct CDR3 sequences, approximately 13% seen once. V is TRBV7-2 and J is TRBJ1-3; perhaps TRBD1 as D (6 bases). The receptor comes from a donor aged 40 or over with multiple myeloma. Specimen: a population of CD138-negative cells sorted from bone marrow. This CDR3 reads CASSLPRDTLPSNTIYF. In DNA, the CDR3 is TGTGCCAGCAGCTTACCTCGGGACACTTTACCCTCAAACACCATATATTTT.